The 2 T cell receptor beta chains listed next were all sequenced from one sample in a study of cytomegalovirus exposure and HLA in healthy donors. The PCR was carried out with 60 Vbeta primers and 13 Jbeta primers. Sequencing was performed with immunoSEQ multiplex PCR; in TCRdb, only in-frame clones are kept and a portion is missing. The data show more than 110,000 clones, around 80% seen once. The source material was PBMCs. Receptors were obtained from a man aged 25 to 40 in good health and CMV-seronegative.

The rearrangement joins TRBV13 to TRBJ1-2; perhaps TRBD1 as D (5 bases). The V and J ends lost 0 bases and 4 bases respectively, with 12 bases between them. This CDR3 is 15 amino acids long. Germline values: CDR1 PRHDT, CDR2 FYEKMQ (reference sequence). CDR3 region: CASSLGLGVGYGYTF. Here the CDR3 DNA reads TGTGCCAGCAGCTTAGGCCTAGGGGTTGGCTATGGCTACACCTTC. Looking up the rest from reference TRBV13 and TRBJ1-2 gives the full variable domain: AAGVIQSPRHLIKEKRETATLKCYPIPRHDTVYWYQQGPGQDPQFLISFYEKMQSDKGSIPDRFSAQQFSDYHSELNMSSLELGDSALYFCASSLGLGVGYGYTFGSGTRLTVV.

This clone appeared a few times. The chain recombines TRBV14 with TRBJ2-1, with 8 bases that match TRBD1. This CDR3 contains 15 residues. Trimming at V came to 4 bases and at J to 0 bases, leaving 2 bases not matched to a gene. Germline values: CDR1 SGHDN, CDR2 FVKESK. The CDR3 loop reads CASSPTGGSYNEQFF. The CDR3 nucleotides are TGTGCCAGCAGCCCCACAGGGGGCTCCTACAATGAGCAGTTCTTC. Based on the CDR3 plus reference TRBV14 and TRBJ2-1, the full variable domain is EAGVTQFPSHSVIEKGQTVTLRCDPISGHDNLYWYRRVMGKEIKFLLHFVKESKQDESGMPNNRFLAERTGGTYSTLKVQPAELEDSGVYFCASSPTGGSYNEQFFGPGTRLTVL.